This T cell receptor beta chain was obtained from a study of cytomegalovirus exposure and HLA in healthy donors. PCR was performed using 60 Vbeta and 13 Jbeta primers. Here immunoSEQ multiplex PCR was the method, and the copy in TCRdb shows in-frame clones only, minus some. Of roughly 89,000 clones in the sample, over 75% were seen once. Study-level findings and limits: A later look showed TCR association rates differing by HLA locus, highest for DRB1 and lowest for HLA-C. Beyond CMV serostatus, there was no information to go on about immune exposure. The productive fraction for most TCR beta V segments was about 87% or about 30% in an earlier analysis. Highly shared variants forming one cluster were likely a sequencing artifact.

This clone was detected only once. The target antigen is unknown. The source is a man between 18 and 35 years old in good health and CMV-seronegative. The sequenced sample was PBMCs.

CDR3 loop: CACRGLAANTEAFF. The CDR3 DNA sequence: TGTGCCTGCCGGGGGTTGGCTGCGAACACTGAAGCTTTCTTT. The gene calls are TRBV19 and TRBJ1-1; perhaps TRBD1 as D (5 bases). Germline CDR1 reads LNHDA; CDR2 reads SQIVND (reference sequence). The V and J ends lost 11 bases and 1 base respectively, with 17 bases between them. The CDR3 length is 14 residues.